This paragraph covers one TCR beta chain sequence. No antigen is known for it. Base qualities are not provided; no much larger clone lies one nucleotide away. The data derive from a study of T cell changes during pregnancy in multiple sclerosis (dated by TCRdb to about 2019). Regarding the complete study: In women with multiple sclerosis, the researchers looked at how the T cell repertoire shifted as pregnancy progressed.

The library came from the immunoSEQ multiplex PCR assay. Not all clones reach the TCRdb copy of this immuneACCESS table, which keeps in-frame sequences only. Checked studies attribute under half of the gap to unresolved V genes and leave the rest unexplained. In all, the sample holds some 40,000 clones, and 85% to 95% of those were seen once. The top ten hold approximately 1.2% of the sample. Trimming leaves V shorter by 5 bases and J shorter by 6 bases, with the junction holding 9 bases beyond the gene matches. The CDR3 contains 14 residues, cysteine and phenylalanine counted. Of the read, only the CDR3 DNA is kept; its 42 bases are in frame from base 1. The CDR1 and CDR2 encoded by the germline V gene are MNHNS and SASEGT.

The clonotype originates from a female donor with multiple sclerosis, enrolled in a pregnancy study. The specimen was peripheral blood. The rearranged segments are TRBV6-1 and TRBJ2-7, with 8 bases matching TRBD2. The bases read TGTGCCAGCAGTCTTAGCGGGACAATTTCCGAGCAGTACTTC. Its translation reads: CASSLSGTISEQYF.